Below are 2 T cell receptor beta chains sequenced from a single sample in a study of early T cells in non-severe SARS-CoV-2 infection. TCRdb processed the 5' RACE reads anew with MiXCR; each CDR3 protein has one entry. The sample holds some 76,000 distinct CDR3 sequences; around 16% are singletons and the top ten take around 10%. The sequenced sample consisted of whole blood. These receptors all come from an adult who was a healthcare worker with PCR-confirmed SARS-CoV-2 infection or an uninfected control (not recorded which).

This chain links TRBV5-6 with TRBJ2-5; D is undetermined. The ends were cut back, 2 bases at V and 1 base at J, with 6 bases in the middle. CDR3 length equals 13 residues. Germline values: CDR1 SGHDT, CDR2 YYEEEE. CDR3 sequence reads: CASSFFSQETQYF. The CDR3 nucleotides read TGTGCCAGCAGCTTTTTCAGCCAAGAGACCCAGTACTTC.

This clonotype was seen just once. The gene calls are TRBV7-6 and TRBJ1-1; no reliable D call. Germline CDR1 and CDR2: SGHVS and FNYEAQ. This CDR3 is built from 14 residues. The germline V and J ends were trimmed by 4 bases and 6 bases, with 15 bases remaining between them. Here the CDR3 reads CASSSAGDLSEAFF. For the CDR3, the DNA is TGTGCCAGCAGCTCAGCTGGGGATTTATCTGAAGCTTTCTTT.